The next 21 T cell receptor beta chains were all read from a single sample in a study of T cell clonality in common variable immunodeficiency. Produced via immunoSEQ multiplex PCR; TCRdb's table is partial and in-frame only. Sampling found some 28,000 clones, none seen once. The sample consisted of peripheral blood mononuclear cells. These receptors were taken from a person between 18 and 69 years old in good health.

This clone was recorded many times. The CDR3 is cut off 3 residues early in the read; its end comes from the germline J gene. V and J are TRBV20-1 and TRBJ2-5, with D tentatively TRBD2 (5 bases). Germline-derived CDR1 and CDR2 are DFQATT and SNEGSKA (reference sequence). The CDR3 has 13 amino acids. V shed 8 bases and J shed 0 bases, with 13 bases lying between them. The CDR3 bases that were read are TGCAGTCCCCGACTACCGGACCAAGAGACC. Protein sequence: CSPRLPDQET. The entire CDR3 protein is CSPRLPDQETQYF.

Many counts were recorded for this clone. The sequenced fragment ends 3 residues before the CDR3 boundary, so the rest is inferred from the germline J gene. V is TRBV5-1 and J is TRBJ1-2; 10 bases map to TRBD1. CDR3 length: 16 amino acids. Germline values: CDR1 SGHRS, CDR2 YFSETQ. Unmatched junction bases numbered 8, after V lost 6 bases and J lost 0 bases. This CDR3 reads CASTPRGTGANYGYTF. CDR3 DNA (partial): TGCGCCAGCACCCCGCGGGGGACAGGGGCTAACTATGGC.

In this sample, this clone turned up many times. The read terminates 3 residues before the CDR3 end, so the remaining end is supplied by the germline J gene. This sequence joins TRBV20-1 and TRBJ1-5, with 9 bases that match TRBD1. V lost 5 bases to trimming and J lost 3 bases; unmatched junction nucleotides: 11. The CDR3 covers 16 residues. Germline values: CDR1 DFQATT, CDR2 SNEGSKA (reference sequence). The sequenced CDR3 bases are TGCAGTGCTGGTAATGTAGGACAGGGGAACAATCAGCCC. Translating it yields CSAGNVGQGNNQP. The whole CDR3 reads CSAGNVGQGNNQPQHF.

By sample fraction, this clone is medium-sized. The missing CDR3 end, 3 residues past where the read stops, is filled in from the germline J gene. This sequence joins TRBV7-3 and TRBJ2-1; 9 bases are a match to TRBD1. CDR1 is SGHTA and CDR2 is FQGTGA in the germline V gene. The CDR3 spans 17 residues. V lost 4 bases and J lost 7; bases outside the gene matches: 14. CDR3 amino acids: CASSSLHTGGSLNEQFF. The CDR3 DNA, read in part, is TGTGCCAGCAGCTCCCTCCATACAGGGGGCTCTTTAAATGAG.

Remarks on this clone: Coverage ceases 3 residues before the CDR3 finishes, and the germline J gene fills in the end. The genes are TRBV7-9 and TRBJ1-1; 7 bases fit TRBD1. CDR1 is SEHNR and CDR2 is FQNEAQ in the germline V gene (reference sequence). This CDR3 is built from 14 residues. Here the CDR3 reads CASSLAFTGESAFF. The part of the CDR3 DNA that was read is TGTGCCAGCAGCTTAGCTTTCACAGGGGAATCA.

At least ten counts were recorded for this clone. The missing CDR3 end, 3 residues past where the read stops, is filled in from the germline J gene. V and J are TRBV6-2 or TRBV6-3 and TRBJ2-7; TRBD2 aligns across 7 bases. CDR3 size: 15 residues. Germline values: CDR1 MNHEY, CDR2 SVGEGT. V was pared by 0 bases and J by 5 bases, with 7 bases of the junction left unmatched. CDR3 sequence: CASSYSRLADHEQYF. The sequenced CDR3 bases are TGTGCCAGCAGTTACTCTAGGCTAGCGGATCACGAG.

This clone has a handful of counts. The read stops 3 residues short of the end of the CDR3; the missing end is completed from the germline J gene. The chain combines TRBV11-2 with TRBJ2-1, with 10 positions matching TRBD2. Germline CDR1 and CDR2: SGHAT and FQNNGV. This CDR3 is 15 amino acids long. V gave up 2 bases and J gave up 9 bases; unmatched junction bases: 7. CDR3 sequence reads: CASSLQAGGPVEQFF. The sequenced CDR3 bases are TGTGCCAGCAGCTTACAAGCGGGGGGGCCGGTTGAG.

This clone was counted ten times or more. Read coverage stops 3 residues before the CDR3 terminus; the germline J gene supplies the remainder. The chain is built from TRBV28 and TRBJ2-7, with D possibly TRBD1 on 7 matching bases. Trimming removed 7 bases from V and 5 bases from J, with 24 bases in between. CDR3 length: 16 residues. Germline V gene lookup returns CDR1 MDHEN and CDR2 SYDVKM. CDR3 DNA (partial): TGTGCCAGCACCCGCGGGGCAGGGGGTTTCCGGAACGAG. It specifies CASTRGAGGFRNE. The CDR3 in its entirety is CASTRGAGGFRNEQYF.

This clone was seen at least ten times. CDR3 amino acids: CASSPVTGGDEKLFF. Partial CDR3 DNA: TGTGCCAGCAGCCCAGTTACAGGGGGGGATGAAAAA. The rearrangement links TRBV5-5 to TRBJ1-4; 8 bases match TRBD1. Read coverage stops 3 residues before the CDR3 terminus; the germline J gene supplies the remainder. V dropped 4 bases and J dropped 6; count of bases not matched to a gene: 8. Germline V lookup: CDR1 SGHKS, CDR2 YYEKEE (reference sequence). This CDR3 spans 15 amino acids. Variable domain in full (rest from reference TRBV5-5 and TRBJ1-4): DAGVTQSPTHLIKTRGQQVTLRCSPISGHKSVSWYQQVLGQGPQFIFQYYEKEERGRGNFPDRFSARQFPNYSSELNVNALLLGDSALYLCASSPVTGGDEKLFFGSGTQLSVL.

As for this clone: The read stops 3 residues short of the end of the CDR3; the missing end is completed from the germline J gene. Additional DNA sequences in this sample encode the identical CDR3. This chain links TRBV18 with TRBJ1-2, with TRBD1 matching over 7 bases. The length of the CDR3 is 13 residues. The junction had 4 bases not matched to a gene; V was cut back by 2 bases and J by 7 bases. Germline V gene sequence: CDR1 KGHSH, CDR2 LQKENI. CDR3 bases read: TGTGCCAGCTCACCAGGGGACAGAGGTGGC. It specifies CASSPGDRGG. The entire CDR3 reads CASSPGDRGGYTF.

This clone has at least ten counts. The CDR3 is cut off 3 residues early in the read; its end comes from the germline J gene. The genes are TRBV30 and TRBJ1-4; a possible D gene is TRBD1 (6 bases). Between the trimmed V and J ends, which lost 5 bases and 2 bases, there was a span of 9 bases. Germline V CDR1 and CDR2: GTSNPN, SVGIG (reference sequence). CDR3 length: 13 amino acids. The sequenced part of the CDR3 DNA is TGTGCCTGGGGGGGCGCGACTAATGAAAAA. Its translation is CAWGGATNEK. The entire CDR3 is CAWGGATNEKLFF.

The table lists this clone with many counts. The read comes to an end 3 residues before the CDR3 does, leaving the germline J gene to fill in the end. The J gene is TRBJ1-1, the V gene TRBV20-1; no definite D call. V lost 2 bases to trimming and J lost 4 bases, with 23 bases between them. Germline assignment: CDR1 DFQATT and CDR2 SNEGSKA (reference sequence). The CDR3 sequence is 17 residues long. The CDR3 protein is CSARKAGIYSIRTEAFF. The CDR3 bases that were read are TGCAGTGCTAGAAAGGCGGGGATATACAGTATTCGCACTGAA.

This clone was recorded at least ten times. The CDR3 end falls 3 residues outside the read, so it is completed with the germline J gene. The rearrangement uses TRBV13 and TRBJ1-3, with D unclear. The CDR3 is made up of 15 amino acids. Germline V gene sequence: CDR1 PRHDT, CDR2 FYEKMQ (reference sequence). The V end was cut by 0 bases, the J end by 0 bases, with 6 bases between. The CDR3 region is CASSLGPGSGNTIYF. The covered CDR3 bases are TGTGCCAGCAGCTTAGGCCCCGGCTCTGGAAACACC.

The sample holds many counts of this clone. The read terminates 3 residues ahead of where the CDR3 ends, so the germline J gene completes it. The genes are TRBV29-1 and TRBJ2-5; 7 bases fit TRBD1. Unmatched junction bases numbered 5, after V lost 7 bases and J lost 0 bases. The length of the CDR3 is 13 residues. Germline CDR1 is SQVTM and CDR2 is ANQGSEA. CDR3 DNA, as far as it was read: TGCAGCGCCGAGACAGGGTACCAAGAGACC. Its translation: CSAETGYQET. The full CDR3 protein reads CSAETGYQETQYF. The full variable domain, in which reference TRBV29-1 and TRBJ2-5 provide the parts outside the CDR3, is SAVISQKPSRDICQRGTSLTIQCQVDSQVTMMFWYRQQPGQSLTLIATANQGSEATYESGFVIDKFPISRPNLTFSTLTVSNMSPEDSSIYLCSAETGYQETQYFGPGTRLLVL.

This clone was recorded at least ten times. The CDR3 sequence is CASSLAGANQPQHF. The part of the CDR3 DNA that was read is TGCGCCAGCAGCTTGGCAGGTGCCAATCAGCCC. The V gene is TRBV5-1, the J gene TRBJ1-5; D is unclear. The observed sequence ends 3 residues before the CDR3 terminus, with the missing tail filled in from the germline J gene. Germline V CDR1 and CDR2: SGHRS, YFSETQ. The CDR3 contains 14 residues. Trimming cost V 0 bases and J 3 bases, with 7 bases left between them.

Many counts were recorded for this clone. The missing CDR3 end, 3 residues past where the read stops, is filled in from the germline J gene. The V and J genes are TRBV10-3 and TRBJ2-7, with a possible D match to TRBD1 (6 bases). The germline gives CDR1 ENHRY, CDR2 SYGVKD. This CDR3 comprises 12 residues. V was clipped by 8 bases and J by 5 bases, with 13 bases between them. This chain's CDR3 is CAIADRRNEQYF. The sequenced CDR3 bases are TGTGCCATCGCCGACAGGAGGAACGAG.

In this sample, this clone turned up many times. The sequenced CDR3 bases are TGCAGCGTTGTTAGGGACAGGAACACTGAA. Translating gives CSVVRDRNTE. From start to end, the CDR3 is CSVVRDRNTEAFF. The genes are TRBV29-1 and TRBJ1-1, with 7 positions matching TRBD1. The DNA ends 3 residues before the CDR3 does, and the rest of the CDR3 is filled in from the germline J gene. The V segment lost 4 bases and the J segment 1 base; nucleotides outside the gene matches: 3. The germline gives CDR1 SQVTM, CDR2 ANQGSEA. The CDR3 contains 13 residues.

This clone came up many times. The DNA ends 3 residues before the CDR3 does, and the rest of the CDR3 is filled in from the germline J gene. The genes are TRBV5-1 and TRBJ1-2; 8 bases are shared with TRBD1. The germline V gene encodes CDR1 SGHRS and CDR2 YFSETQ. The J segment lost 7 bases and the V segment lost 3 bases, leaving 8 bases of the junction unmatched. The CDR3 has 14 residues. The sequenced part of the CDR3 DNA is TGCGCCAGCAGCTCGACCCAGGGGGCTGGTGGC. Amino acids: CASSSTQGAGG. The whole CDR3 is CASSSTQGAGGYTF.

This clone was observed at least ten times. Read sequence stops 3 residues before the CDR3 end, and the germline J gene provides the missing end. The chain uses TRBV7-9 and TRBJ2-2; the match to TRBD2 covers 10 bases. Germline lookup yields CDR1 SEHNR and CDR2 FQNEAQ (reference sequence). J gave up 8 bases and V 5 bases, and 5 bases lay outside the gene matches. The CDR3 spans 14 residues. The CDR3 spells CASSMSGGAGELFF. CDR3 DNA, as far as it was read: TGTGCCAGCAGCATGAGCGGGGGGGCTGGGGAG.

There are many counts of this clone. From the germline J gene comes the end of the CDR3, since the read stops 3 residues before it. This chain connects TRBV7-3 to TRBJ2-5; the D is unclear. In germline, CDR1 is SGHTA, CDR2 FQGTGA. This CDR3 has 15 amino acids. V lost 0 bases and J 1 base, leaving 9 bases between the germline ends. The part of the CDR3 DNA that was read is TGTGCCAGCAGCTTAACAAACTTGCCCCAAGAGACC. Encoded protein: CASSLTNLPQET. The CDR3 reads in full as CASSLTNLPQETQYF.

The table lists this clone with many counts. The read is 3 residues too short to cover the CDR3 end, so that end is filled in from the germline J gene. The chain joins TRBV2 to TRBJ2-2; tentatively, D is TRBD2 (6 bases). The length of the CDR3 is 17 residues. Looked up from germline, CDR1 is SNHLY and CDR2 is FYNNEI. V lost 2 bases and J 3 bases, leaving 16 bases between the germline ends. The covered CDR3 bases are TGTGCCAGCAGTGAACTAGCGTCCCTAGGCGACACCGGGGAG. It yields the protein CASSELASLGDTGE. The CDR3 as a whole reads CASSELASLGDTGELFF. The full variable domain, rest sourced from reference TRBV2 and TRBJ2-2, is EPEVTQTPSHQVTQMGQEVILRCVPISNHLYFYWYRQILGQKVEFLVSFYNNEISEKSEIFDDQFSVERPDGSNFTLKIRSTKLEDSAMYFCASSELASLGDTGELFFGEGSRLTVL.